Listed below are T cell receptor beta chains from one sample, sequenced in a study of PD-L1 blockade in urothelial cancer. TCRdb keeps only in-frame clones here, not all; method: immunoSEQ multiplex PCR. The data contain about 36,000 clones, approximately 84% of them singletons. The sequencing here drew on PBMCs, taken around atezolizumab (anti-PD-L1) treatment. The receptors come from a man in his forties with urothelial cancer. Both conserved end residues are part of each CDR3. Expanded clones are given a class, and other clones once, few, many or no size at all.

>TRBJ2-3|19|-|TRBV5-1
CASSSGLAGGTTSTDTQYF
>TRBJ1-5|13|-|TRBV19
CASSIQDNQPQHF
>TRBJ2-7|14|-|TRBV7-8
CASSLHGDVGEQYF
>TRBJ2-7|15|once|TRBV28
CASSRGTSGSSEQYF
>TRBJ2-7|15|-|TRBV7-2
CASSLAGQGIYEQYF
>TRBJ2-6|16|-|TRBV5-6
CASSLLREGGANVLTF
>TRBJ2-2|15|few|TRBV5-1
CASSLTSGNTGELFF
>TRBJ2-6|15|-|TRBV28
CASSFTGSGANVLTF
>TRBJ2-7|12|-|TRBV7-9
CASSSGSFEQYF
>TRBJ2-7|15|-|TRBV11-3
CASSSGGQSSYEQYF
>TRBJ2-1|13|-|TRBV6-5
CASSRTGKEEQFF
>TRBJ2-2|15|once|TRBV9
CASSVVNGNTGELFF
>TRBJ2-7|13|-|TRBV2
CASNEGAYYEQYF
>TRBJ2-1|15|-|TRBV5-1
CASSLVGQKQDEQFF
>TRBJ2-7|13|-|TRBV27
CASSAGGPNEQYF
>TRBJ1-1|13|-|TRBV25-1
CASTPRRATEAFF
>TRBJ1-5|13|-|TRBV2
CASSEGEEQPQHF
>TRBJ1-2|14|-|TRBV29-1
CSVVSGSGGVGYTF
>TRBJ2-7|14|-|TRBV14
CASSPLGGPDEQYF
>TRBJ2-2|16|once|TRBV7-2
CASRVGGTRGTGELFF
>TRBJ2-6|16|-|TRBV5-1
CASSLDRVSGANVLTF
>TRBJ2-3|19|-|TRBV27
CASSLKPGGIILPTDTQYF
>TRBJ2-5|13|-|TRBV19
CASSIGSQETQYF
>TRBJ1-1|15|once|TRBV28
CATLGPDRVRAEAFF
>TRBJ1-1|10|-|TRBV19
CASSTLEAFF
>TRBJ1-2|15|-|TRBV11-2
CASSLDVWGRDGYTF
>TRBJ2-7|14|-|TRBV19
CASSPDSKPYEQYF
>TRBJ2-6|13|-|TRBV15
CATSTSGANVLTF
>TRBJ2-2|14|-|TRBV19
CASRGLADTGELFF
>TRBJ2-7|15|once|TRBV29-1
CSVAPQLAGTYEQYF
>TRBJ2-1|18|-|TRBV30
CALTSGRVSSTSYNEQFF
>TRBJ2-7|17|-|TRBV9
CASSVASTGLLGHEQYF
>TRBJ1-5|16|-|TRBV6-4
CASSVPTGGSNQPQHF
>TRBJ2-4|14|-|TRBV6-6
CASSHSGTKNIQYF
>TRBJ2-2|15|-|TRBV5-4
CASSRTSGKSGELFF
>TRBJ2-5|15|-|TRBV27
CASSPRTGERETQYF
>TRBJ1-4|15|-|TRBV6-1
CASYSNRGGSEKLFF
>TRBJ1-1|12|-|TRBV29-1
CSVGQDRSEAFF
>TRBJ1-2|15|once|TRBV19
CASRSAGGIGYGYTF
>TRBJ1-2|14|-|TRBV25-1
CASSERDRAYGYTF
>TRBJ1-5|13|-|TRBV18
CASSPPEGQPQHF
>TRBJ2-4|21|-|TRBV5-1
CASSFYPLMGGGNDAQNIQYF
>TRBJ2-3|14|-|TRBV21-1
CASSKCRVRDTQYF
>TRBJ1-2|20|-|TRBV5-1
CASSSPKEPGRGSSFYGYTF
>TRBJ2-5|15|-|TRBV7-9
CASSLGGVAGETQYF
>TRBJ1-4|12|-|TRBV5-8
CASSWARTELFF
>TRBJ2-7|14|-|TRBV29-1
CSVVPKGLSGEQYF
>TRBJ1-2|13|-|TRBV27
CASTTRQGGGYTF
>TRBJ2-1|17|-|TRBV4-1
CASSHRGLAGEYNEQFF
>TRBJ1-3|12|-|TRBV19
CATGEDGNTIYF